This TCR beta chain was sequenced for a study of neoadjuvant anti-PD-1 for oral cavity cancer. Study conclusions and caveats: Only three patients per response group were TCR-analyzed; validation needed.

Trimming shortened V by 7 bases and J by 8 bases, and 23 bases separated the two germline ends. From germline, CDR1 is MNHNS and CDR2 SASEGT. This CDR3 comprises 15 residues. Patients had HPV-negative, locally advanced oral cavity squamous cell carcinoma. No culture or expansion preceded analysis of these blood cells. A word on this clone: Its antigen is still unknown.

PBMC libraries mostly used 480 ng of input genomic DNA, with six replicates per sample. Profiling relied on immunoSEQ multiplex PCR, and the TCRdb table lists in-frame clones only, not all of them. The sample lists around 17,000 clones; about 61% were seen once. The source material was PBMCs, sampled before nivolumab (anti-PD-1) treatment. The receptor comes from a person aged 40 to 85 with oral cavity squamous cell carcinoma. V gene TRBV6-1 combines with J gene TRBJ1-2, with D possibly matching TRBD1 (5 bases). CDR3 sequence: CASTGGVGGLDGYTF. CDR3 DNA sequence: TGTGCCAGCACGGGCGGGGTCGGGGGTTTAGACGGCTACACCTTC.